These 30 T cell receptor beta chains were all obtained from the same sample, sequenced in a study of blood T cells in healthy people across ages. Sample-barcoded 5' priming and a J-beta primer mix drove a second PCR of about 7 to 12 cycles. A single record per CDR3 protein comes from TCRdb applying MiXCR to the 5' RACE reads. The sample holds about 1,500,000 distinct CDR3 sequences, 40% to 50% seen once. The sequencing input was blood. All receptors derive from a woman aged 18-35 years in good health.

This sequence joins TRBV20-1 and TRBJ2-7; a weak D match, TRBD1 (6 bases). From germline, CDR1 is DFQATT and CDR2 SNEGSKA (reference sequence). Trimming shortened V by 6 bases and J by 3 bases, and 18 bases separated the two germline ends. This CDR3 region has 14 residues. CDR3 region: CSAPHRDAGYEQYF. As DNA, the CDR3 is TGCAGTGCACCACACAGGGATGCAGGCTACGAGCAGTACTTC.

The CDR3 region is CAISEWTSGRNEQYF. CDR3 nucleotide sequence: TGTGCCATCAGTGAGTGGACTAGCGGGCGCAACGAGCAGTACTTC. The chain has TRBV10-3 and TRBJ2-5; the match to TRBD2 covers 11 bases. The DNA end is more similar to TRBJ2-7, so the J call may be wrong. There are 15 residues in the CDR3. Germline V lookup: CDR1 ENHRY, CDR2 SYGVKD.

The chain joins TRBV10-2 to TRBJ2-4; possibly TRBD1 for D (6 bases). Germline CDR1 is WSHSY and CDR2 is SAAADI. Trimming stripped 2 bases from V and 0 bases from J, with 17 bases between. The CDR3 consists of 18 residues. CDR3 protein: CASSERLQGDLAKNIQYF. The CDR3 DNA sequence: TGCGCCAGCAGTGAGCGGCTACAGGGAGACCTAGCCAAAAACATTCAGTACTTC.

The J gene is TRBJ2-7, the V gene TRBV6-6, with 10 bases identical to TRBD2. The end of the DNA aligns better with TRBJ2-5, so the J call may be wrong. Germline-derived CDR1 and CDR2 are MNHNY and SVGAGI (reference sequence). This CDR3 is 17 amino acids long. The CDR3 DNA is TGTGCCAGCAGTTTCCCCAATAGCGGGGGGTCTCGGGAGACCCAGTACTTC. This sequence encodes CASSFPNSGGSRETQYF.

This clonotype was seen a single time. CDR3 loop: CASAPGDVGYTF. The CDR3 DNA reads as TGTGCCAGCGCCCCCGGGGATGTTGGCTACACCTTC. V usage is TRBV18 and J usage is TRBJ1-2; D not certain. The CDR3 is 12 amino acids. V lost 8 bases and J 7 bases, leaving 14 bases between the germline ends. Germline V CDR1 and CDR2: KGHSH, LQKENI.

This sequence joins TRBV10-1 and TRBJ2-3; 10 bases fit TRBD2. CDR1 is WNHNN, CDR2 SYGVQD, per germline (reference sequence). The J segment lost 2 bases and the V segment lost 4 bases, leaving 6 bases of the junction unmatched. The CDR3 is made up of 16 amino acids. The CDR3 reads CASSGTLAGDTDTQYF. The CDR3 DNA follows: TGCGCCAGCAGTGGGACGCTAGCGGGGGACACAGATACGCAGTATTTT.

This clonotype appeared many times. The chain uses TRBV10-3 and TRBJ2-5; D is unclear. CDR1 is ENHRY and CDR2 is SYGVKD in the germline V gene. Trimming cost V 8 bases and J 4 bases, with 2 bases left between them. The CDR3 is 9 amino acids. The CDR3 spells CAIGETQYF. The CDR3 DNA is TGTGCCATCGGAGAGACCCAGTACTTC.

Concerning this clonotype itself: One end of the junction does not line up with germline, which may come from a read error. The J gene is TRBJ2-1, the V gene TRBV12-3 or TRBV12-4; TRBD2 matches 13 bases. This CDR3 is built from 15 residues. CDR3 nucleotides: TGTGCCAGCAGCAGGGGACTAGCGGGAAACAATAAGCAGTTCTTC. Protein product: CASSRGLAGNNKQFF.

This clonotype was counted a few times. This chain uses TRBV14 with TRBJ2-1, with a weak D call TRBD1 (5 bases). The CDR3 is 17 amino acids. Deletions cut 4 bases from V and 1 base from J, with 17 bases between. The V gene's germline CDR1 is SGHDN and CDR2 FVKESK. For the CDR3, the DNA is TGTGCCAGCAGCCGCCACCCACAGGAATTGTCCTACAATGAGCAGTTCTTC. The encoded protein is CASSRHPQELSYNEQFF.

V and J are TRBV4-1 and TRBJ1-2; tentative D call: TRBD1 (5 bases). The CDR3 consists of 15 residues. CDR1 and CDR2 from the germline V gene are MGHRA and YSYEKL. V was trimmed by 2 bases and J by 6 bases, leaving 16 bases between them. This chain's CDR3 is CASSQSGAGTNGYTF. CDR3 in DNA: TGCGCCAGCAGCCAATCTGGAGCAGGGACGAATGGCTACACCTTC.

This clonotype showed up many times. The CDR3 reads CASSSGRNYGYTF. The CDR3 nucleotides read TGTGCCAGCAGCTCAGGCAGAAACTATGGCTACACCTTC. The chain recombines TRBV12-3 or TRBV12-4 with TRBJ1-2; D unclear. Trimming stripped 6 bases from V and 2 bases from J, with 10 bases between. The CDR3 totals 13 residues.

The rearrangement uses TRBV25-1 and TRBJ2-3, with D maybe TRBD1 (6 bases). Germline V gene lookup returns CDR1 MGHDK and CDR2 SYGVNS. V was pared by 1 base and J by 0 bases, with 11 bases between. The CDR3 covers 16 residues. This chain's CDR3 is CASSELGTPSTDTQYF. The CDR3 DNA is TGTGCCAGCAGTGAATTAGGGACACCTAGCACAGATACGCAGTATTTT.

The J gene is TRBJ1-5, the V gene TRBV30; D is possibly TRBD1 (5 bases). CDR1 is GTSNPN and CDR2 is SVGIG in the germline V gene (reference sequence). CDR3 length: 12 amino acids. The chain's CDR3 is CYGGAGNQPQHF. CDR3 nucleotides: TGTTATGGTGGTGCAGGGAATCAGCCCCAGCATTTT. The full variable domain, with the rest looked up from reference TRBV30 and TRBJ1-5, is SQTIHQWPATLVQPVGSPLSLECTVEGTSNPNLYWYRQAAGRGLQLLFYSVGIGQISSEVPQNLSASRPQDRQFILSSKKLLLSDSGFYLCYGGAGNQPQHFGDGTRLSIL.

Only a few counts were recorded for this clonotype. The genes are TRBV7-9 and TRBJ1-2, with TRBD1 identical over 7 bases. Germline-derived CDR1 and CDR2 are SEHNR and FQNEAQ (reference sequence). V lost 5 bases, J lost 6 bases, and 15 bases stayed unmatched. CDR3 size: 16 residues. The CDR3, as DNA: TGTGCCAGCAGCCGAGACACAAACAGGGGAGTGGATGGCTACACCTTC. Encoded protein: CASSRDTNRGVDGYTF. The full variable domain, completed using reference TRBV7-9 and TRBJ1-2, is DTGVSQNPRHKITKRGQNVTFRCDPISEHNRLYWYRQTLGQGPEFLTYFQNEAQLEKSRLLSDRFSAERPKGSFSTLEIQRTEQGDSAMYLCASSRDTNRGVDGYTFGSGTRLTVV.

This clonotype has a handful of counts. The chain recombines TRBV15 with TRBJ2-5; unclear D gene. V was pared by 0 bases and J by 5 bases, with 10 bases between. Per germline, CDR1 LNHNV and CDR2 YYDKDF (reference sequence). The CDR3 spans 14 residues. Written as DNA, the CDR3 is TGTGCCACCAGCAGAGATGGCGTTTACGAGACCCAGTACTTC. This encodes CATSRDGVYETQYF. The full variable domain, in which reference TRBV15 and TRBJ2-5 provide the parts outside the CDR3, is DAMVIQNPRYQVTQFGKPVTLSCSQTLNHNVMYWYQQKSSQAPKLLFHYYDKDFNNEADTPDNFQSRRPNTSFCFLDIRSPGLGDTAMYLCATSRDGVYETQYFGPGTRLLVL.

V is TRBV20-1 and J is TRBJ2-3; the match to TRBD1 covers 8 bases. This CDR3 has 14 amino acids. The V gene's germline CDR1 is DFQATT and CDR2 SNEGSKA (reference sequence). J was trimmed by 1 base and V by 5 bases; bases with no gene match: 5. CDR3 region: CSAHDRGGTDTQYF. CDR3 DNA: TGCAGTGCTCACGACAGGGGTGGCACAGATACGCAGTATTTT.

In this sample, this clonotype turned up many times. This CDR3 reads CSATSGSRENIQYF. In DNA form, the CDR3 reads TGCAGTGCTACTAGCGGGAGTCGGGAAAACATTCAGTACTTC. The rearrangement links TRBV20-1 to TRBJ2-4; 10 bases are a match to TRBD2. V lost 4 bases, J lost 5 bases, and 5 bases stayed unmatched. The CDR3 has 14 amino acids. Germline values: CDR1 DFQATT, CDR2 SNEGSKA (reference sequence).

This sequence joins TRBV2 and TRBJ1-2, with 11 bases aligning to TRBD1. Germline V gene data show CDR1 as SNHLY and CDR2 as FYNNEI. The CDR3 totals 14 residues. V shed 7 bases and J 7 bases; nucleotides not matched to a gene: 8. The CDR3 loop is CASIIGQGAGGYTF. The CDR3 DNA is TGTGCCAGCATCATCGGACAGGGGGCGGGTGGCTACACCTTC. Complete variable domain (other parts from reference TRBV2 and TRBJ1-2): EPEVTQTPSHQVTQMGQEVILRCVPISNHLYFYWYRQILGQKVEFLVSFYNNEISEKSEIFDDQFSVERPDGSNFTLKIRSTKLEDSAMYFCASIIGQGAGGYTFGSGTRLTVV.

In DNA form, the CDR3 reads TGCGCCAGCAGCCCCTCACGCAGGCTAGCGTCGAACACCGGGGAGCTGTTTTTT. As protein: CASSPSRRLASNTGELFF. This rearrangement joins TRBV4-1 to TRBJ2-2, with D possibly being TRBD2 (6 bases). The CDR3 is 18 amino acids. Between the trimmed V and J ends, which lost 4 bases and 0 bases, there was a span of 18 bases. Germline V gene data show CDR1 as MGHRA and CDR2 as YSYEKL.

This clonotype was recorded only once. The gene calls are TRBV6-1 and TRBJ2-1, with 15 nucleotides matching TRBD2. The trim removed 6 bases at V and 2 bases at J, leaving 5 bases unmatched. There are 17 residues in the CDR3. Germline V lookup: CDR1 MNHNS, CDR2 SASEGT. CDR3 amino acids: CASSLGLAGGPYNEQFF. The CDR3 DNA is TGTGCCAGCAGCCTGGGACTAGCGGGAGGTCCCTACAATGAGCAGTTCTTC.

In its sample, this clonotype was seen a few times. The J gene is TRBJ2-1, the V gene TRBV20-1; 8 bases line up with TRBD1. Germline CDR1 and CDR2: DFQATT and SNEGSKA (reference sequence). The CDR3 has 13 amino acids. With 6 bases clipped from V and 9 bases from J, the junction kept 10 bases outside the gene matches. CDR3 residues: CSARHTGTGEQFF. Here the CDR3 DNA reads TGCAGTGCGAGACACACCGGGACAGGTGAGCAGTTCTTC.

This clonotype was detected only a few times. V and J are TRBV28 and TRBJ2-7; 8 bases map to TRBD1. V trimming: 10 bases; J trimming: 3 bases; junction bases outside the gene matches: 11. The CDR3 consists of 14 residues. The germline gives CDR1 MDHEN, CDR2 SYDVKM. The CDR3 nucleotides read TGTGCCACCCAGGGGGCATCCGAACTCTACGAGCAGTACTTC. Translated, it gives CATQGASELYEQYF.

This sequence joins TRBV3-1 and TRBJ2-3; the D call may be TRBD1 or TRBD2 (6 bases each). Germline V lookup: CDR1 LGHDT, CDR2 YNNKEL (reference sequence). The CDR3 length is 16 residues. Trimming cost V 4 bases and J 2 bases, with 16 bases left between them. The DNA for the CDR3 is TGTGCCAGCAGCCCCCTCACGGGGGCTGACACAGATACGCAGTATTTT. Translating it yields CASSPLTGADTDTQYF.

For this clonotype: At one end the junction does not follow the germline gene, possibly because of a read error. This chain connects TRBV2 to TRBJ1-5; no reliable D call. This CDR3 has 13 residues. CDR1 is SNHLY and CDR2 is FYNNEI in the germline V gene. CDR3 residues: CASGPASNQTQHF. As DNA, the CDR3 is TGTGCCAGTGGACCAGCCTCCAATCAGACCCAGCATTTT.

The V and J genes are TRBV5-1 and TRBJ2-3, with 9 bases fitting TRBD1. V was pared by 3 bases and J by 3 bases, with 5 bases of the junction left unmatched. CDR3 size: 15 residues. Germline CDR1 SGHRS, CDR2 YFSETQ. The CDR3 sequence is CASSSVDRGTDTQYF. CDR3 nucleotides: TGCGCCAGCAGCTCGGTGGACAGGGGAACAGATACGCAGTATTTT.

V and J are TRBV12-3 or TRBV12-4 and TRBJ2-1; 8 nucleotides match TRBD1. The CDR3 loop spans 13 amino acids. V lost 1 base, J lost 9 bases, and 2 bases stayed unmatched. CDR3 bases: TGTGCCAGCAGTTTAGGACAGGGGTGTGAGCAGTTCTTC. Amino acid sequence: CASSLGQGCEQFF.

The sample holds a few counts of this clonotype. The V call is TRBV29-1, the J call TRBJ2-7, with 7 bases fitting TRBD2. There are 16 residues in the CDR3. Per the germline V gene, CDR1 is SQVTM and CDR2 is ANQGSEA. V lost 2 bases and J lost 1; bases outside the gene matches: 11. CDR3 residues: CSVEIGGSGRSYEQYF. The CDR3 nucleotides read TGCAGCGTTGAAATAGGAGGTAGCGGGCGATCCTACGAGCAGTACTTC.

This chain connects TRBV20-1 to TRBJ2-1; TRBD2 agrees at 10 bases. This CDR3 is built from 16 residues. After removal of 3 bases from V and 1 base from J, the junction contained 6 bases not matched to a gene. Germline CDR1 reads DFQATT; CDR2 reads SNEGSKA (reference sequence). The CDR3 DNA reads TGCAGTGCTAGTTCACTAGCGGGATTGTCCTACAATGAGCAGTTCTTC. It encodes CSASSLAGLSYNEQFF.

The chain couples TRBV7-9 to TRBJ1-2; 8 positions match TRBD1. From germline, CDR1 is SEHNR and CDR2 FQNEAQ (reference sequence). V shed 5 bases, J shed 13 bases, and the junction held 18 bases outside the gene matches. CDR3 length: 15 residues. CDR3 bases: TGTGCCAGCAGCCGGGGGACAGGCGTGGGTATGGTTGCCACCTTC. This encodes CASSRGTGVGMVATF.

The chain links TRBV7-9 to TRBJ1-1; no clear D gene. V shed 5 bases and J shed 4 bases, with 11 bases lying between them. This CDR3 has 13 residues. The V gene's germline CDR1 is SEHNR and CDR2 FQNEAQ (reference sequence). This CDR3 is CASSIGLSTEAFF. The CDR3 nucleotides read TGTGCCAGCAGCATAGGGTTGAGCACTGAAGCTTTCTTT.